What follows is one TCR beta chain and its context. The sample originates from a study of blood T cells in healthy people across ages. The V gene's germline CDR1 is SGHTA and CDR2 FQGNSA. The ends were cut back, 1 base at V and 4 bases at J, with 13 bases in the middle. The CDR3 is made up of 16 amino acids. A second PCR of roughly 6 to 12 cycles used a sample-barcoded 5' primer and a J-beta primer mix. Via MiXCR, TCRdb re-called the 5' RACE reads, giving one row per CDR3 protein. The top ten clones hold 30% of a sample with 700,000 or so distinct CDR3 sequences, roughly 41% of them seen once. Specimen: blood. This TCR was sampled from an elderly man in good health. V and J are TRBV7-2 and TRBJ1-4; possible D gene TRBD1, 6 bases. CDR3 loop: CASSLGGRGINEKLFF. The CDR3 DNA reads as TGTGCCAGCAGCTTAGGGGGCAGGGGTATTAATGAAAAACTGTTTTTT.